Listed below are T cell receptor beta chains from one sample, sequenced in a study of neurological immune-mediated disorders. TCRdb processed the 5' RACE reads anew with MiXCR; each CDR3 protein has one entry. The sample includes around 44,000 distinct CDR3 sequences, about 14% of them seen just once. The sequencing input was CD4+ T cells from blood. These receptors were taken from a woman aged 55-69 years with HTLV-1-associated myelopathy (HAM/TSP). The CDR3 runs from the conserved cysteine through the conserved F or W. Each record gives: J gene, V gene, clone size, CDR3 length, D gene, CDR3 protein, CDR3 DNA. A D gene is named only where the DNA matches it firmly. Only part of the rows carry a size: once, few, many, or a class if the clone is expanded.

TRBJ2-3 TRBV5-1 many 14 - CASSLSRGADTQYF TGCGCCAGCAGCTTGAGTAGGGGGGCAGATACGCAGTATTTT
TRBJ1-3 TRBV10-3 many 15 - CAIGSGYVSGNTIYF TGTGCCATAGGGAGCGGTTACGTCTCTGGAAACACCATATATTTT
TRBJ2-3 TRBV5-1 many 15 TRBD2 CASRASGGATNTQYF TGCGCCAGCAGGGCTAGCGGGGGGGCCACAAATACGCAGTATTTT
TRBJ2-2 TRBV5-1 many 18 TRBD2 CASSFSTSRPANTGELFF TGCGCCAGCAGCTTTTCGACTAGCCGACCCGCGAACACCGGGGAGCTGTTTTTT
TRBJ2-5 TRBV3-1 many 12 - CASSQFVETQYF TGTGCCAGCAGCCAATTCGTTGAGACCCAGTACTTC
TRBJ2-3 TRBV20-1 many 14 - CSAGGRHHTDTQYF TGCAGTGCTGGAGGACGACACCACACAGATACGCAGTATTTT
TRBJ1-1 TRBV4-1 many 16 TRBD1 CASSQWTGLVYTEAFF TGCGCCAGCAGCCAGTGGACAGGGTTGGTTTACACTGAAGCTTTCTTT
TRBJ1-5 TRBV6-5 many 16 - CASSPRYPQGNQPQHF TGTGCCAGCAGTCCTAGATACCCCCAGGGAAATCAGCCCCAGCATTTT
TRBJ2-3 TRBV20-1 medium-sized 14 TRBD2 CSVPSGGVRDTQYF TGCAGTGTTCCTAGCGGGGGGGTTAGAGATACGCAGTATTTT
TRBJ2-2 TRBV5-1 - 14 - CASSLRCNTGELFF TGCGCCAGCAGTTTGCGGTGTAACACCGGTGAGCTGTTTTTT
TRBJ2-6 TRBV6-1 - 17 - CASNPVQGRSWANVLTF TGTGCCAGCAACCCTGTACAGGGAAGATCTTGGGCCAACGTCCTGACTTTC